Listed below are T cell receptor beta chains from one sample, sequenced in a study of beta chain features in type 1 diabetes. Using immunoSEQ multiplex PCR, the repertoire was profiled, and TCRdb retains in-frame clones only, with some absent. The repertoire consists of 600,000 to 700,000 clones, with about an eighth occurring once and the leading ten covering more than 0.09%. The specimen was naive CD4+ T cells from blood. These receptors were obtained from a man aged 25 to 40 with type 1 diabetes. Both conserved end residues are trimmed from each CDR3.

CDR3	J	V
ASSKNPVRDTQY	TRBJ2-3	TRBV21-1
ASDQGSRHQPQH	TRBJ1-5	TRBV6-1
ASSQDREFGYT	TRBJ1-2	TRBV4-2
ASSPGTGGINSPLH	TRBJ1-6	TRBV7-2
ASSLGTNYGYT	TRBJ1-2	TRBV13
ASSLEPGDTQY	TRBJ2-3	TRBV27
ASSQDRGTATNYGYT	TRBJ1-2	TRBV4-3
ASSVTPGTGVSYEQY	TRBJ2-7	TRBV5-1
ASSPGVATHEQY	TRBJ2-7	TRBV5-1
ASPREGLGEQF	TRBJ2-1	TRBV6-5
ASRGFGGRDSPLH	TRBJ1-6	TRBV28
ASSVRRGVSTDTQY	TRBJ2-3	TRBV9
ASSPPLGQGNSPLH	TRBJ1-6	TRBV5-1
SVGGQLGGEQY	TRBJ2-7	TRBV29-1
AISAIGADYNEQF	TRBJ2-1	TRBV10-3
AWSPGGGFDEQY	TRBJ2-7	TRBV30
SVASVRGYEQY	-	TRBV29-1
ACLTGTSSGNTIY	TRBJ1-3	TRBV30
ASSPLMRGDTIY	TRBJ1-3	TRBV27
ASKFRNRDSSIQY	TRBJ2-4	TRBV6-4
ASSPDRAENQPQH	TRBJ1-5	TRBV7-2
ASSGGQGRYEQY	TRBJ2-7	TRBV28
AWNRGRAPYEQY	-	TRBV30
ASIPDINSPLH	TRBJ1-6	TRBV2
ASSPDGGLQETQY	TRBJ2-5	TRBV5-1
ASSHRSWNTEAF	TRBJ1-1	TRBV25-1
ASSYPAGTGVHEQY	TRBJ2-7	TRBV6-5
ASSRLTQGVFYGYT	TRBJ1-2	TRBV4-3
ASSLVSGAGETQY	TRBJ2-5	TRBV7-9
ASSWRGGGNQPQH	TRBJ1-5	TRBV11-2
ASSVGGQLDYEQY	TRBJ2-7	TRBV9
ASSEGRTTLGTQY	TRBJ2-5	TRBV10-2
ASSPASVDTQY	TRBJ2-3	TRBV18
ASSPREGSDGYT	TRBJ1-2	TRBV18
ASSLVASEEETQY	TRBJ2-5	TRBV7-2
ASSQYRGQETQY	TRBJ2-5	TRBV11-3
ASSFRQGRPYEQY	TRBJ2-7	TRBV6-5
ASSFSGVGETQY	TRBJ2-5	TRBV28
ASSLAHSEDSPLH	TRBJ1-6	TRBV7-9
ASSESSTGNTIY	TRBJ1-3	TRBV10-1
ASSFDRVGYT	TRBJ1-2	TRBV7-6
ASSFKVPPAQH	TRBJ1-5	TRBV28
ASSSPLFGSGANVLT	TRBJ2-6	TRBV7-2
ASSLEPGPQETQY	TRBJ2-5	TRBV5-1
ASSPRADSNQPQH	TRBJ1-5	TRBV18
ASSTGQLNQPQH	TRBJ1-5	TRBV5-6
ASSRVSRTSATDTQY	TRBJ2-3	TRBV4-1
ASSPPAGVNTEAF	TRBJ1-1	TRBV7-2
ASSYSRGRWETQY	TRBJ2-5	TRBV6-5
ATAVADSYNEQF	TRBJ2-1	TRBV19
ASSPLAGDGNEQF	TRBJ2-1	TRBV7-9
SVRGQQNTEAF	TRBJ1-1	TRBV29-1
ASSDPRQSSGNTIY	TRBJ1-3	TRBV25-1
ASSILAGQGTYEQY	TRBJ2-7	TRBV19
ASSLAGSNEETQY	TRBJ2-5	TRBV7-2
ASSLRTSGAYEQY	TRBJ2-7	TRBV7-2
ASSSIQGPRDEQY	TRBJ2-7	TRBV11-3
ASSYLGRNSYEQY	TRBJ2-7	TRBV10-3